Listed here is a single T cell receptor beta chain. The record originates from a study of blood T cell repertoires in COVID-19. Germline CDR1 KGHSH, CDR2 LQKENI. The CDR3 has 14 amino acids. The V and J ends lost 3 bases and 5 bases respectively, with 13 bases between them. As processed by the authors: Estimation of nucleated cell counts relied on the amplification of reference gene primers. The table came from immunoSEQ multiplex PCR; TCRdb's copy has only in-frame clones and leaves some out. The DNA gave D and trimming, while V, J and clone size come from that table. Among approximately 200,000 clones, 80% to 90% were seen once, and the ten largest hold almost 4.5%.

The receptor was isolated from a man aged 50-59 years with acute or convalescent COVID-19. Material: peripheral blood. The chain is built from TRBV18 and TRBJ2-5; a weak D match, TRBD2 (5 bases). CDR3 protein: CASSPGSSRETQYF. The CDR3 nucleotides read TGTGCCAGCTCACCTGGGAGTTCGCGGGAGACCCAGTACTTC.